The rows below give T cell receptor beta chains drawn from one sample of a study of blood T cell repertoires in COVID-19. The assay was immunoSEQ multiplex PCR, and TCRdb's table has in-frame clones only and misses some. The sample has 150,000 to 200,000 clones; approximately 81% are singletons. Sequencing input: peripheral blood. Receptor source: an elderly woman with active or convalescent COVID-19. The CDR3 runs from the conserved cysteine through the conserved F or W. Fields, in order: J gene, clone size, D gene, V gene, CDR3 length, CDR3 DNA, CDR3 protein. The D gene is left open where the match is weak. Size is stated for part of the rows, as once, few or many counts, or as a class when the clone is expanded.

TRBJ1-1 | NA | NA | TRBV3-1/TRBV3-2 | 16 | TGTGCCAGCAGCCAAGCCCAAAGGGGTGGGAACACTGAAGCTTTCTTT | CASSQAQRGGNTEAFF
TRBJ1-5 | NA | TRBD1 | TRBV5-1 | 17 | TGCGCCAGCAGCTTGGGAGGGACAGGTAGGAGCAATCAGCCCCAGCATTTT | CASSLGGTGRSNQPQHF
TRBJ2-2 | NA | TRBD2 | TRBV19 | 15 | TGTGCCAGTAGTATTGTAACTAGCGGGAGTAGGGAGCTGTTTTTT | CASSIVTSGSRELFF
TRBJ1-2 | NA | TRBD1 | TRBV14 | 14 | TGTGCCAGCAGCCGAGACAGGGTATCGTATGGCTACACCTTC | CASSRDRVSYGYTF
TRBJ1-3 | NA | NA | TRBV6-1 | 16 | TGTGCCAGCAGTGATCAGACAGCGAGCTCTGGAAACACCATATATTTT | CASSDQTASSGNTIYF
TRBJ2-2 | few | NA | TRBV5-1 | 18 | TGCGCCAGCAGCTTCACCCCCCCGGGGGTGGGGAACACCGGGGAGCTGTTTTTT | CASSFTPPGVGNTGELFF
TRBJ1-1 | NA | TRBD1 | TRBV7-3 | 17 | TGTGCCAGCAGCTTAGCCGGGACAGGGATGGGGGCCACTGAAGCTTTCTTT | CASSLAGTGMGATEAFF
TRBJ2-5 | NA | NA | TRBV7-8 | 13 | TGTGCCAGCAGCTTACGGATCCACCAGGCCCAGTACTTC | CASSLRIHQAQYF
TRBJ1-6 | NA | TRBD1 | TRBV27 | 14 | TGTGCCAGCAGTTGGACAGGAACTAATTCACCCCTCCACTTT | CASSWTGTNSPLHF
TRBJ2-1 | NA | TRBD2 | TRBV3-1/TRBV3-2 | 14 | TGTGCCAGTAAACTAGCGGGTGCCTACAATGAGCAGTTCTTC | CASKLAGAYNEQFF
TRBJ2-7 | NA | NA | TRBV19 | 13 | TGTGCCAGTAGTATGGCCTTGTTGGACGAGCAGTACTTC | CASSMALLDEQYF
TRBJ1-1 | once | NA | TRBV9 | 14 | TGTGCCAGCAGCTCTAGTTCGGCGAACACTGAAGCTTTCTTT | CASSSSSANTEAFF
TRBJ2-5 | NA | NA | TRBV5-1 | 14 | TGCGCCAGCAGCTTGGGGCAGGGACAAGAGACCCAGTACTTC | CASSLGQGQETQYF
TRBJ1-4 | NA | TRBD1 | TRBV6-5 | 15 | TGTGCCAGCAAGGACAGGGGGCGCATAAATGAAAAACTGTTTTTT | CASKDRGRINEKLFF
TRBJ1-6 | many | NA | TRBV9 | 13 | TGTGCCAGCAGCTCAGACGGCATTCGCGGCCTCCACTTT | CASSSDGIRGLHF
TRBJ2-3 | few | TRBD1 | TRBV11-2 | 15 | TGTGCCAGCAGCTTGGACAGGGGGGACACAGATACGCAGTATTTT | CASSLDRGDTDTQYF
TRBJ1-2 | few | NA | TRBV6-1 | 12 | TGTGCCAGCAGTGAAGGAACTTATGGCTACACCTTC | CASSEGTYGYTF
TRBJ1-1 | NA | NA | TRBV10-3 | 12 | TGTGCCATCAGTGCGGTAGCAGCTGAAGCTTTCTTT | CAISAVAAEAFF
TRBJ2-1 | once | TRBD2 | TRBV9 | 15 | TGTGCCAGCAGCCCATCTAGCGGGCTATACAATGAGCAGTTCTTC | CASSPSSGLYNEQFF
TRBJ2-1 | NA | NA | TRBV9 | 13 | TGTGCCAGCAGCGAGGTCCCAGGCAATGAGCAGTTCTTC | CASSEVPGNEQFF
TRBJ1-5 | NA | NA | TRBV3-1/TRBV3-2 | 15 | TGTGCCAGCAGCCAAGGAGGGACACCCTCCCTGCCCCAGCATTTT | CASSQGGTPSLPQHF
TRBJ1-2 | few | TRBD1 | TRBV6-2/TRBV6-3 | 15 | TGTGCCAGCAGTGCCAGACAGGGGGCTTTCTATGGCTACACCTTC | CASSARQGAFYGYTF
TRBJ1-5 | NA | NA | TRBV19 | 14 | TGTGCCAGTAGCCCAAGGGAGAGAACAGTACCCCAGCATTTT | CASSPRERTVPQHF
TRBJ2-1 | NA | TRBD2 | TRBV7-3 | 16 | TGTGCCAGCAGCCCACGGACTAGCGGGAGGGCCAATGAGCAGTTCTTC | CASSPRTSGRANEQFF
TRBJ1-1 | NA | NA | TRBV6-1 | 13 | TGTGCCAGCAGTGAAGGCAGAGGGACTGAAGCTTTCTTT | CASSEGRGTEAFF
TRBJ1-1 | NA | TRBD1 | TRBV9 | 16 | TGTGCCAGCAGCGTTGGGACAGGGGGGGTCGACACTGAAGCTTTCTTT | CASSVGTGGVDTEAFF
TRBJ2-7 | NA | TRBD1 | TRBV6-5 | 15 | TGTGCCAGCAGTTACCCCACAGGGGGCGGCTACGAGCAGTACTTC | CASSYPTGGGYEQYF
TRBJ2-7 | NA | TRBD1 | TRBV9 | 14 | TGTGCCAGCAGCGTGCGACAGGGGGCGTCCGAGCAGTACTTC | CASSVRQGASEQYF
TRBJ2-1 | NA | TRBD2 | TRBV28 | 15 | TGTGCCAGCATGCAAGGAGGGACTAGCACCAATGAGCAGTTCTTC | CASMQGGTSTNEQFF
TRBJ1-3 | once | NA | TRBV5-1 | 14 | TGCGCCAGCAGGCAGGAGGGTAGTGGAAACACCATATATTTT | CASRQEGSGNTIYF
TRBJ1-1 | NA | TRBD1 | TRBV6-6 | 14 | TGTGCCAGCACTTGGACAGGAAAAACCTCTGAAGCTTTCTTT | CASTWTGKTSEAFF
TRBJ2-1 | few | TRBD1 | TRBV29-1 | 12 | TGCAGCGTGGGGGGACAGGGCACTGAGCAGTTCTTC | CSVGGQGTEQFF
TRBJ2-1 | NA | TRBD2 | TRBV28 | 17 | TGTGCCAGCAGTTTAGCCAGGGCACTAGCGGGAGAGAATGAGCAGTTCTTC | CASSLARALAGENEQFF
TRBJ1-5 | NA | TRBD1 | TRBV20-1 | 14 | TGCAGTGCTAGTTCCGGACAGGGCAATCAGCCCCAGCATTTT | CSASSGQGNQPQHF
TRBJ1-6 | NA | TRBD1 | TRBV9 | 15 | TGTGCCAGCAGCTCCCGGGACAGGGCCAATTCACCCCTCCACTTT | CASSSRDRANSPLHF
TRBJ2-1 | NA | TRBD1 | TRBV5-1 | 15 | TGCGCCAGCAGCTGGGGACAGGGGAAGTACAATGAGCAGTTCTTC | CASSWGQGKYNEQFF
TRBJ2-1 | NA | NA | TRBV29-1 | 12 | TGCAGCGTTATACAGGGCCTCAATGAGCAGTTCTTC | CSVIQGLNEQFF
TRBJ1-2 | NA | NA | TRBV6-1 | 13 | TGTGCCAGCAGTGAAGTTCCGTCCTATGGCTACACCTTC | CASSEVPSYGYTF
TRBJ1-3 | few | TRBD1 | TRBV9 | 16 | TGTGCCAGCAGCGTCGCCCCGGGACAGCTCGGAAACACCATATATTTT | CASSVAPGQLGNTIYF
TRBJ2-3 | once | NA | TRBV9 | 15 | TGTGCCAGCAGCGGGGACTTGACGAGAATTGATACGCAGTATTTT | CASSGDLTRIDTQYF
TRBJ1-5 | NA | NA | TRBV2 | 15 | TGTGCCAGCAGTGAGGGGTCCGGAAGGGGCCAGCCCCAGCATTTT | CASSEGSGRGQPQHF
TRBJ2-3 | NA | TRBD2 | TRBV5-1 | 17 | TGCGCCAGCCGACCATTCTCTAGCGGGGGAGGCACAGATACGCAGTATTTT | CASRPFSSGGGTDTQYF
TRBJ2-7 | NA | NA | TRBV5-1 | 11 | TGCGCCAGCAGCTTAGTCGGGATTCAGTACTTC | CASSLVGIQYF
TRBJ2-7 | once | NA | TRBV6-1 | 15 | TGTGCCAGCAGTGAAGCGTGGCAGGGGTTCTACGAGCAGTACTTC | CASSEAWQGFYEQYF
TRBJ2-1 | NA | NA | TRBV5-1 | 18 | TGCGCCAGCAGCTTGGAGATTAATCGGGGGACGTCCTACAATGAGCAGTTCTTC | CASSLEINRGTSYNEQFF
TRBJ2-2 | NA | TRBD2 | TRBV12-5 | 17 | TGTGCTAGTGGTTTGATATTAGCGGGAAGTGTGACCGGGGAGCTGTTTTTT | CASGLILAGSVTGELFF
TRBJ1-3 | once | TRBD1 | TRBV10-3 | 15 | TGTGCCATCAGAATGGGACAGTCAGAGGGAAACACCATATATTTT | CAIRMGQSEGNTIYF
TRBJ2-5 | NA | NA | TRBV7-6 | 13 | TGTGCCAGCAGCTTGGCCAGACAAGAGACCCAGTACTTC | CASSLARQETQYF
TRBJ1-3 | NA | NA | TRBV7-9 | 15 | TGTGCCAGCAGCCTAACCGGAGTATCTGGAAACACCATATATTTT | CASSLTGVSGNTIYF
TRBJ2-5 | once | TRBD2 | TRBV6-5 | 12 | TGTGCCAGCAGGACGACTAGCGGGACCCAGTACTTC | CASRTTSGTQYF
TRBJ1-4 | NA | NA | TRBV15 | 11 | TGTGCCACCAGCAGGGGCCCCGTGCAGTTTTTT | CATSRGPVQFF
TRBJ2-1 | many | TRBD1 | TRBV3-1/TRBV3-2 | 15 | TGTGCCAGCAGCCAATGGACAGGGCTTCGCAATGAGCAGTTCTTC | CASSQWTGLRNEQFF
TRBJ1-5 | few | TRBD1 | TRBV6-5 | 15 | TGTGCCAGCAGCCTCGAACAGGGGGCTGGTCAGCCCCAGCATTTT | CASSLEQGAGQPQHF
TRBJ2-7 | NA | TRBD2 | TRBV6-2/TRBV6-3 | 13 | TGTGCCAGCAGTGGACTAGCGGTCGACGAGCAGTACTTC | CASSGLAVDEQYF
TRBJ1-2 | NA | TRBD1 | TRBV27 | 15 | TGTGCCAGCAGAAGTGGACAGGGAGGGACTGTCGGCTACACCTTC | CASRSGQGGTVGYTF
TRBJ1-6 | NA | NA | TRBV10-3 | 12 | TGTGCCACCCGGGATTTTGGGTCACCCCTCCACTTT | CATRDFGSPLHF
TRBJ1-5 | NA | NA | TRBV19 | 15 | TGTGCCAGTAGTATGGGGACTTCAGGGAATCAGCCCCAGCATTTT | CASSMGTSGNQPQHF